This T cell receptor (beta chain) derives from a study of CD8+ T cells in alopecia areata. Looking at the study overall: Tofacitinib administration to treated patients was oral, at 5 to 10 mg twice daily.

This clone was seen a few times. Its matching antigen is unknown. Trimming cost V 6 bases and J 5 bases; bases outside gene matches: 9. The germline gives CDR1 SQVTM, CDR2 ANQGSEA. The CDR3 length is 14 residues. Lesional scalp tissue (obtained by punch biopsy) and peripheral blood were collected from alopecia areata patients. Study outcomes and limitations: Higher clonality was seen in lesional scalp than in normal scalp, especially in alopecia totalis/universalis.

cDNA reverse transcribed from extracted RNA served as the sequencing template. Assay used: immunoSEQ multiplex PCR; TCRdb lists only in-frame clones, some missing. Among 120,000 or so clones listed, around two fifths were seen once. The sequence was obtained from a human donor with alopecia areata. J is TRBJ2-5 and V is TRBV29-1; 10 nucleotides match TRBD1. Sequencing was performed on CD4+ T cells sorted from blood. The CDR3 sequence: CSVRRDRGGETQYF. CDR3 sequence (DNA): TGCAGCGTGCGCCGGGACAGGGGCGGGGAGACCCAGTACTTC.